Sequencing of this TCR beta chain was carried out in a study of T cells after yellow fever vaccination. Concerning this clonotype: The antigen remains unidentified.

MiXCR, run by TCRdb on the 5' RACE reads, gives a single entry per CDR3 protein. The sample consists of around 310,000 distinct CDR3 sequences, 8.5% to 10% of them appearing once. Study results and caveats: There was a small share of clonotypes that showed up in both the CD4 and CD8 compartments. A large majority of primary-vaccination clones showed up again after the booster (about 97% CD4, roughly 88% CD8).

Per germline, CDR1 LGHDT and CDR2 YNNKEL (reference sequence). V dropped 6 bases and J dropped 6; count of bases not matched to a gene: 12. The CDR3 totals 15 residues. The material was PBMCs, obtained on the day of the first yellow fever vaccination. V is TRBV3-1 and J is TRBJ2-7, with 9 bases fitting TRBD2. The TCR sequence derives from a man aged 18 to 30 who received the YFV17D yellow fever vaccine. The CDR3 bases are TGTGCCAGCAGGAAGCTAGGCGGGGGGGCGAGCGAGCAGTACTTC. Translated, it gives CASRKLGGGASEQYF.